A selection of T cell receptor beta chains follows, all from one sample in a study of blood T cell repertoires in COVID-19. Method: immunoSEQ multiplex PCR; TCRdb's copy keeps in-frame clones and lacks some. Here the sample spans approximately 310,000 clones, around 87% being singletons. The sequencing input was peripheral blood. These receptor sequences come from a woman aged 45-60 years who had recovered from COVID-19. CDR3s include the opening cysteine and the closing phenylalanine or tryptophan. Fields, in order: clone size, V gene, J gene, D gene, CDR3 DNA, CDR3 protein. The D gene is left open where the match is weak. Not all rows give a size; the values are once, few, many and, for expanded clones, a class.

clone size: NA
V gene: TRBV2
J gene: TRBJ2-5
D gene: NA
CDR3 DNA: TGTGCCAGCAGTCCCGTACCGGGGGAGACCCAGTACTTC
CDR3 protein: CASSPVPGETQYF

clone size: NA
V gene: TRBV27
J gene: TRBJ1-1
D gene: NA
CDR3 DNA: TGTGCCAGCAGCAGGACAGCGAACACTGAAGCTTTCTTT
CDR3 protein: CASSRTANTEAFF

clone size: few
V gene: TRBV7-2
J gene: TRBJ1-5
D gene: TRBD1
CDR3 DNA: TGTGCCAGCAGCTTACGACAGGGTGGGCAGCCCCAGCATTTT
CDR3 protein: CASSLRQGGQPQHF

clone size: once
V gene: TRBV3-1/TRBV3-2
J gene: TRBJ2-5
D gene: NA
CDR3 DNA: TGTGCCAGCAGCCAACGTCCCCAAGAGACCCAGTACTTC
CDR3 protein: CASSQRPQETQYF

clone size: NA
V gene: TRBV7-2
J gene: TRBJ1-2
D gene: TRBD1
CDR3 DNA: TGTGCCAGCAGCTTCCCGGACAGGGCGGATGGCTACACCTTC
CDR3 protein: CASSFPDRADGYTF

clone size: NA
V gene: TRBV6-4
J gene: TRBJ2-7
D gene: NA
CDR3 DNA: TGTGCCAGCAGTAGAGAGACACAGATGACCCCCCTAAGCTACGAGCAGTACTTC
CDR3 protein: CASSRETQMTPLSYEQYF

clone size: NA
V gene: TRBV19
J gene: TRBJ1-1
D gene: NA
CDR3 DNA: TGTGCCAGTAGTATAGTAGGCAGCGGGGACACTGAAGCTTTCTTT
CDR3 protein: CASSIVGSGDTEAFF

clone size: NA
V gene: TRBV11-2
J gene: TRBJ2-1
D gene: TRBD1
CDR3 DNA: TGTGCCAGCAGACTTATGACGGGACAGGGAAGGAGTGAGCAGTTCTTC
CDR3 protein: CASRLMTGQGRSEQFF

clone size: NA
V gene: TRBV6-5
J gene: TRBJ1-1
D gene: NA
CDR3 DNA: TGTGCCAGCAGGGACACCCCGCGACCTGAAGCTTTCTTT
CDR3 protein: CASRDTPRPEAFF

clone size: NA
V gene: TRBV3-1/TRBV3-2
J gene: TRBJ1-4
D gene: TRBD1
CDR3 DNA: TGTGCCAGCAGCCAAGGCGGACAGGCGGAAAAACTGTTTTTT
CDR3 protein: CASSQGGQAEKLFF

clone size: NA
V gene: TRBV6-1
J gene: TRBJ1-1
D gene: NA
CDR3 DNA: TGTGCCAGCAGTGAAGCGCAGGGGCAGCTTGAAGCTTTCTTT
CDR3 protein: CASSEAQGQLEAFF

clone size: NA
V gene: TRBV7-2
J gene: TRBJ1-5
D gene: NA
CDR3 DNA: TGTGCCAGCAGCTTTACAGGGAATCAGCCCCAGCATTTT
CDR3 protein: CASSFTGNQPQHF

clone size: NA
V gene: TRBV4-3
J gene: TRBJ2-7
D gene: TRBD2
CDR3 DNA: TGCGCCAGCAGCCAAGGAAGCGGGGGCGCCCCGGAGCAGTACTTC
CDR3 protein: CASSQGSGGAPEQYF

clone size: NA
V gene: TRBV24-1
J gene: TRBJ2-1
D gene: NA
CDR3 DNA: TGTGCCACCAGTGATGCCGGGAGCCCGCACAATGAGCAGTTCTTC
CDR3 protein: CATSDAGSPHNEQFF

clone size: NA
V gene: TRBV15
J gene: TRBJ2-3
D gene: NA
CDR3 DNA: TGTGCCACCAGAGAGCGGAGTGACACAGATACGCAGTATTTT
CDR3 protein: CATRERSDTDTQYF

clone size: NA
V gene: TRBV4-1
J gene: TRBJ2-7
D gene: NA
CDR3 DNA: TGCGCCAGCAGCCGGGAGACGGTAACCTACGAGCAGTACTTC
CDR3 protein: CASSRETVTYEQYF

clone size: NA
V gene: TRBV18
J gene: TRBJ2-2
D gene: NA
CDR3 DNA: TGTGCCAGCTCCCCCGCAGGGGCCGGGGAGCTGTTTTTT
CDR3 protein: CASSPAGAGELFF

clone size: NA
V gene: TRBV6-6
J gene: TRBJ1-4
D gene: NA
CDR3 DNA: TGTGCCAGCAGTACGGTGTCAATACGGAGGGTTGAAAAACTGTTTTTT
CDR3 protein: CASSTVSIRRVEKLFF

clone size: NA
V gene: TRBV9
J gene: TRBJ1-3
D gene: NA
CDR3 DNA: TGTGCCAGCAGCGGGCTCAACTCTGGAAACACCATATATTTT
CDR3 protein: CASSGLNSGNTIYF

clone size: NA
V gene: TRBV7-9
J gene: TRBJ2-7
D gene: NA
CDR3 DNA: TGTGCCAGCAGCGAGGACTTCTACGAGCAGTACTTC
CDR3 protein: CASSEDFYEQYF

clone size: NA
V gene: TRBV28
J gene: TRBJ1-1
D gene: NA
CDR3 DNA: TGTGCCAGCCACGTGGGACACCCGAACACTGAAGCTTTCTTT
CDR3 protein: CASHVGHPNTEAFF

clone size: NA
V gene: TRBV4-3
J gene: TRBJ1-1
D gene: NA
CDR3 DNA: TGCGCCAGCAGCCACTCGAGACAGCTCAACACTGAAGCTTTCTTT
CDR3 protein: CASSHSRQLNTEAFF

clone size: NA
V gene: TRBV9
J gene: TRBJ1-1
D gene: TRBD1
CDR3 DNA: TGTGCCAGCAGCGCTTCGACAGGGATTACTGAAGCTTTCTTT
CDR3 protein: CASSASTGITEAFF

clone size: NA
V gene: TRBV7-8
J gene: TRBJ2-1
D gene: NA
CDR3 DNA: TGTGCCAGCAGCATCAACAGGGCACCGGGCAATGAGCAGTTCTTC
CDR3 protein: CASSINRAPGNEQFF

clone size: NA
V gene: TRBV4-1
J gene: TRBJ2-3
D gene: TRBD1
CDR3 DNA: TGCGCCAGCAGCCAACCGGGACAGGGGGCCTCAGATACGCAGTATTTT
CDR3 protein: CASSQPGQGASDTQYF

clone size: NA
V gene: TRBV7-9
J gene: TRBJ1-2
D gene: TRBD1
CDR3 DNA: TGTGCCAGCAGCCTGGGTACAGGGGGCGTTTATGGCTACACCTTC
CDR3 protein: CASSLGTGGVYGYTF

clone size: NA
V gene: TRBV7-9
J gene: TRBJ2-7
D gene: NA
CDR3 DNA: TGTGCCAGCAGCTCCGAGACAAAGGACTTGGAGCAGTACTTC
CDR3 protein: CASSSETKDLEQYF

clone size: NA
V gene: TRBV28
J gene: TRBJ1-5
D gene: TRBD1
CDR3 DNA: TGTGCCAGCAGACCGGGACAGGGGATCAGGGAGCCCCAGCATTTT
CDR3 protein: CASRPGQGIREPQHF

clone size: NA
V gene: TRBV29-1
J gene: TRBJ2-7
D gene: NA
CDR3 DNA: TGCAGCGCTGGACTGACCTACGAGCAGTACTTC
CDR3 protein: CSAGLTYEQYF

clone size: NA
V gene: TRBV7-3
J gene: TRBJ1-1
D gene: NA
CDR3 DNA: TGTGCCAGCAGCACGGACAGCGACACTGAAGCTTTCTTT
CDR3 protein: CASSTDSDTEAFF

clone size: NA
V gene: TRBV30
J gene: TRBJ2-7
D gene: NA
CDR3 DNA: TGTGCCTGGGCGGTACGGGGACTTTACGAGCAGTACTTC
CDR3 protein: CAWAVRGLYEQYF

clone size: NA
V gene: TRBV28
J gene: TRBJ2-5
D gene: NA
CDR3 DNA: TGTGCCAGCAGTACCCCCGCGGGGCCCACAGGGACCCAGTACTTC
CDR3 protein: CASSTPAGPTGTQYF

clone size: few
V gene: TRBV7-2
J gene: TRBJ2-6
D gene: NA
CDR3 DNA: TGTGCCAGCAGCTCCCCTTGGAGGTCTGGGGCCAACGTCCTGACTTTC
CDR3 protein: CASSSPWRSGANVLTF

clone size: once
V gene: TRBV10-2
J gene: TRBJ2-3
D gene: TRBD2
CDR3 DNA: TGCGCCAGCAGTGGGGGCCTGGGTCGCAGTAGCGGGAGAGCAGATACGCAGTATTTT
CDR3 protein: CASSGGLGRSSGRADTQYF

clone size: NA
V gene: TRBV5-1
J gene: TRBJ1-3
D gene: NA
CDR3 DNA: TGCGCCAGCAGCTTGACCCCTCCGGACACCATATATTTT
CDR3 protein: CASSLTPPDTIYF

clone size: NA
V gene: TRBV24-1
J gene: TRBJ1-2
D gene: NA
CDR3 DNA: TGTGCCACCAGTTACCGGGGGGCCGATGGCTACACCTTC
CDR3 protein: CATSYRGADGYTF

clone size: few
V gene: TRBV2
J gene: TRBJ2-7
D gene: TRBD1
CDR3 DNA: TGTGCCAGCAGGCCGACAGGGGAAACTCTATCCGAGTACTTC
CDR3 protein: CASRPTGETLSEYF

clone size: NA
V gene: TRBV9
J gene: TRBJ1-6
D gene: TRBD1
CDR3 DNA: TGTGCCAGCAGCGCCACGACAGGGGGAGGTAATTCACCCCTCCACTTT
CDR3 protein: CASSATTGGGNSPLHF

clone size: NA
V gene: TRBV5-1
J gene: TRBJ2-1
D gene: NA
CDR3 DNA: TGCGCCAGCAGCTCTTCAGGCAGCTCCTACAATGAGCAGTTCTTC
CDR3 protein: CASSSSGSSYNEQFF

clone size: NA
V gene: TRBV10-3
J gene: TRBJ2-7
D gene: TRBD2
CDR3 DNA: TGTGCCATCAGCCTGGGACTAGCGGGGGACAACTACGAGCAGTACTTC
CDR3 protein: CAISLGLAGDNYEQYF

clone size: NA
V gene: TRBV6-2/TRBV6-3
J gene: TRBJ2-7
D gene: NA
CDR3 DNA: TGTGCCAGCAGTTACTCGACAGCCTACGAGCAGTACTTC
CDR3 protein: CASSYSTAYEQYF

clone size: NA
V gene: TRBV5-4
J gene: TRBJ2-3
D gene: NA
CDR3 DNA: TGTGCCAGCAGCTTGGTCGGGGGGCGGCGCACAGATACGCAGTATTTT
CDR3 protein: CASSLVGGRRTDTQYF

clone size: NA
V gene: TRBV7-2
J gene: TRBJ2-1
D gene: TRBD2
CDR3 DNA: TGTGCCAGCAGAAAGACTAGCGGCACCTACAATGAGCAGTTCTTC
CDR3 protein: CASRKTSGTYNEQFF

clone size: NA
V gene: TRBV7-2
J gene: TRBJ2-3
D gene: TRBD2
CDR3 DNA: TGTGCCAGCAGCTCATGGACTAGTGTCACAGATACGCAGTATTTT
CDR3 protein: CASSSWTSVTDTQYF

clone size: NA
V gene: TRBV27
J gene: TRBJ2-1
D gene: NA
CDR3 DNA: TGTGCCAGCAGTTTATCTTTTAGGGGGATCTCCTACAATGAGCAGTTCTTC
CDR3 protein: CASSLSFRGISYNEQFF

clone size: NA
V gene: TRBV30
J gene: TRBJ1-2
D gene: NA
CDR3 DNA: TGTGCCTGGAGCTCCGATCGGGATGCTAGAAACTATGGCTACACCTTC
CDR3 protein: CAWSSDRDARNYGYTF